The 22 T cell receptor beta chains listed next were all sequenced from one sample in a study of regulatory T cells in long-lasting Graves disease. Arm-PCR of CDR3 regions with iRepertoire HTBI primers generated TCR beta libraries. TCRdb re-called the multiplex PCR reads with MiXCR, one entry per CDR3 protein. The sample holds about 290,000 distinct CDR3 sequences; 22% are singletons and the top ten take more than 55%. Time point given: persistent/refractory GD, antithyroid drugs over 5 years with positive TRAb. Making the TCR library involved RNA that had been extracted from PBMCs. Sequencing was performed on peripheral blood mononuclear cells (PBMCs), taken when the disease was refractory, from a patient treated with antithyroid drugs. The receptors stem from a female donor with Graves disease.

The V and J genes are TRBV7-9 and TRBJ2-7, with a possible D match to TRBD1 (5 bases). The CDR3 extends over 15 amino acids. Germline CDR1 reads SEHNR; CDR2 reads FQNEAQ (reference sequence). V lost 5 bases, J lost 0 bases, and 14 bases lay in between. The CDR3 nucleotides read TGTGCCAGCAGCCTCATCAGGGAATCCTCCTACGAGCAGTACTTC. It codes for CASSLIRESSYEQYF.

Only a few counts were recorded for this clonotype. This chain uses TRBV9 with TRBJ2-7; 7 nucleotides match TRBD2. V dropped 0 bases and J dropped 4; count of bases not matched to a gene: 4. This CDR3 contains 14 residues. Germline-derived CDR1 and CDR2 are SGDLS and YYNGEE. CDR3 protein: CASSVGGSGYEQYF. DNA of the CDR3: TGTGCCAGCAGCGTAGGCGGGAGTGGGTACGAGCAGTACTTC.

CDR3 sequence reads: CASGNPGTGEETQYF. The CDR3 DNA is TGCGCCAGTGGGAATCCAGGGACAGGAGAAGAGACCCAGTACTTC. This chain uses TRBV5-1 with TRBJ2-5, with 8 bases matching TRBD1. V shed 8 bases and J 3 bases; nucleotides not matched to a gene: 12. In germline, CDR1 is SGHRS, CDR2 YFSETQ. This CDR3 spans 15 amino acids.

On this clonotype itself: A read error is possible here, since a much larger clone lies one base away. The J gene is TRBJ2-5, the V gene TRBV7-3; no clear D gene. Germline lookup yields CDR1 SGHTA and CDR2 FQGTGA. The CDR3 runs to 15 residues. The V and J ends lost 0 bases and 4 bases respectively, with 12 bases between them. The CDR3 loop is CASSLTSRLGETQYF. The CDR3, as DNA: TGTGCCAGCAGCTTAACCAGCCGGCTAGGAGAGACCCAGTACTTC.

This clonotype occurred many times. The CDR3 sequence: CASRPKRLVGHTGELFF. The CDR3 coding sequence is TGTGCCAGCAGGCCTAAACGACTAGTTGGCCACACCGGGGAGCTGTTTTTT. The rearrangement uses TRBV12-3 or TRBV12-4 and TRBJ2-2; perhaps TRBD2 as D (6 bases). The V end lost 6 bases, the J end lost 3 bases, and 20 bases lay between the germline ends. This CDR3 spans 17 amino acids.

This clonotype was seen ten or more times. This chain uses TRBV7-2 with TRBJ2-2; D ambiguous. CDR1 and CDR2 from the germline V gene are SGHTA and FQGNSA. Trimming shortened V by 6 bases and J by 6 bases, and 11 bases separated the two germline ends. The CDR3 sequence is 13 residues long. The CDR3 reads CASRSRVAGELFF. The CDR3, as DNA: TGTGCCAGCAGGTCAAGGGTGGCCGGGGAGCTGTTTTTT.

This clonotype was seen ten or more times. The chain carries TRBV6-5 and TRBJ2-7; 10 nucleotides match TRBD2. Germline V gene lookup returns CDR1 MNHEY and CDR2 SVGAGI. CDR3 length: 16 residues. Trimming at V came to 2 bases and at J to 3 bases, leaving 7 bases not matched to a gene. The CDR3 sequence: CASSYPKREGYYEQYF. The CDR3 region has the DNA TGTGCCAGCAGTTACCCCAAGCGGGAGGGGTACTACGAGCAGTACTTC.

This clonotype occurred many times. The V call is TRBV11-2, the J call TRBJ1-5, with unresolved D. From germline, CDR1 is SGHAT and CDR2 FQNNGV. CDR3 length: 13 amino acids. V lost 1 base, J lost 5 bases, and 6 bases lay in between. CDR3 region: CASSLVDHQPQHF. In nucleotides, the CDR3 is TGTGCCAGCAGCTTAGTAGACCATCAGCCCCAGCATTTT.

V gene TRBV28 combines with J gene TRBJ2-7; D is perhaps TRBD2 (6 bases). Trimming cost V 6 bases and J 3 bases, with 21 bases left between them. CDR1 is MDHEN, CDR2 SYDVKM, per germline. The CDR3 consists of 16 residues. The CDR3 region is CASSPLGGTKFYEQYF. CDR3 nucleotides: TGTGCCAGCAGCCCACTTGGGGGGACCAAGTTCTACGAGCAGTACTTC.

This sequence joins TRBV14 and TRBJ2-5; D gene unclear. Germline loops: CDR1 SGHDN, CDR2 FVKESK. Trimming took 0 bases from V and 7 from J, leaving 9 bases between them. CDR3 size: 13 residues. The DNA of the CDR3 is TGTGCCAGCAGCCAAGATCCGAGAGGGACCCAGTACTTC. Its translation is CASSQDPRGTQYF.

This clonotype was recorded a few times. The CDR3 loop reads CASSLNLAGGWETQYF. In DNA form, the CDR3 reads TGTGCCAGCAGCTTAAATCTAGCGGGAGGCTGGGAGACCCAGTACTTC. The J gene is TRBJ2-5, the V gene TRBV7-2; 11 nucleotides agree with TRBD2. Germline-derived CDR1 and CDR2 are SGHTA and FQGNSA. The ends lost 2 bases at V and 5 bases at J; junction bases unmatched: 7. The CDR3 spans 16 residues. Variable domain in full (rest from reference TRBV7-2 and TRBJ2-5): GAGVSQSPSNKVTEKGKDVELRCDPISGHTALYWYRQSLGQGLEFLIYFQGNSAPDKSGLPSDRFSAERTGGSVSTLTIQRTQQEDSAVYLCASSLNLAGGWETQYFGPGTRLLVL.

This clonotype was counted ten times or more. The chain joins TRBV11-2 to TRBJ1-1; D gene ambiguous. Looked up from germline, CDR1 is SGHAT and CDR2 is FQNNGV. V lost 7 bases and J lost 3, with 12 bases in between. The CDR3 length is 13 residues. CDR3 nucleotides: TGTGCCAGCACCAAGGGAGTTGACACTGAAGCTTTCTTT. Encoded protein: CASTKGVDTEAFF.

V and J are TRBV7-2 and TRBJ2-7; possible D gene TRBD2, 6 bases. V lost 3 bases, J lost 0 bases, and 9 bases lay in between. Germline V lookup: CDR1 SGHTA, CDR2 FQGNSA. CDR3 length equals 14 residues. CDR3 residues: CASSFGGNSYEQYF. CDR3 coding DNA: TGTGCCAGCAGCTTCGGCGGGAACTCCTACGAGCAGTACTTC.

The chain recombines TRBV28 with TRBJ2-2; D might be TRBD1 or TRBD2, each matching 5 bases. CDR3 length: 17 residues. Trimming took off 3 bases at V and 6 bases at J, with 20 bases between the two ends. Germline values: CDR1 MDHEN, CDR2 SYDVKM. This chain's CDR3 is CASSFPKIEGQAGELFF. CDR3 nucleotides: TGTGCCAGCAGTTTCCCCAAAATTGAGGGGCAGGCCGGGGAGCTGTTTTTT.

This clonotype has ten or more counts. The chain employs TRBV2 and TRBJ1-1; D ambiguous. Germline assignment: CDR1 SNHLY and CDR2 FYNNEI. The CDR3 totals 12 residues. Trimming shortened V by 6 bases and J by 4 bases, and 9 bases separated the two germline ends. The CDR3 is CASRPGGTEAFF. The DNA for the CDR3 is TGTGCCAGCAGGCCCGGTGGCACTGAAGCTTTCTTT.

This clonotype was observed at least ten times. This rearrangement joins TRBV20-1 to TRBJ1-4; D ambiguous. This CDR3 spans 13 amino acids. Trimming left V 8 bases short and J 4 bases short, with 14 bases between. Per the germline V gene, CDR1 is DFQATT and CDR2 is SNEGSKA (reference sequence). CDR3 in DNA: TGCAGTTCGTCCGGGGAGGATAATGAAAAACTGTTTTTT. Its translation is CSSSGEDNEKLFF.

Details on this clonotype: Only one base separates this from a far larger clonotype, so it likely reflects a read error. J is TRBJ2-7 and V is TRBV6-1; 9 nucleotides line up with TRBD1. Looked up from germline, CDR1 is MNHNS and CDR2 is SASEGT. This CDR3 spans 14 amino acids. CDR3 in amino acids: CASSPGTGLYERYF. The CDR3 DNA is TGTGCCAGCAGCCCCGGGACAGGGCTCTACGAGCGGTACTTC.

The chain is built from TRBV27 and TRBJ1-1; 8 positions agree with TRBD1. The CDR3 runs 14 residues. With V trimmed by 6 bases and J by 1 base, 4 bases remained unmatched. CDR1 and CDR2 (germline): MNHEY, SMNVEV (reference sequence). CDR3 coding DNA: TGTGCCAGCAGGCACGGGACAGGGAACACTGAAGCTTTCTTT. It translates to CASRHGTGNTEAFF.

This sequence joins TRBV19 and TRBJ1-5, with D hard to call. With 11 bases removed from V and 4 bases from J, the gap between germline ends came to 6 bases. Germline V gene data show CDR1 as LNHDA and CDR2 as SQIVND (reference sequence). This CDR3 is 10 amino acids long. The CDR3 region has the DNA TGTGCCGGAAAGAATCAGCCCCAGCATTTT. Residues: CAGKNQPQHF.

The rearrangement links TRBV29-1 to TRBJ1-1; D might be TRBD1 (5 bases). This CDR3 contains 12 residues. Looked up from germline, CDR1 is SQVTM and CDR2 is ANQGSEA. V was pared by 7 bases and J by 4 bases, with 13 bases between. CDR3 bases: TGCAGCGCGACAGTTGGGGGCACTGAAGCTTTCTTT. Residues: CSATVGGTEAFF.

This clonotype appeared many times. The chain has TRBV6-1 and TRBJ1-2, with D maybe TRBD1 (6 bases). V was shortened by 7 bases and J by 0 bases, with 9 bases between the two germline ends. The CDR3 is 13 residues long. Germline V gene sequence: CDR1 MNHNS, CDR2 SASEGT. The CDR3 sequence is CASMEGANYGYTF. The CDR3 region has the DNA TGTGCCAGCATGGAGGGGGCTAACTATGGCTACACCTTC.

At least ten counts were recorded for this clonotype. The gene calls are TRBV28 and TRBJ1-3; D gene unclear. V lost 8 bases and J lost 2, with 10 bases in between. The CDR3 has 13 residues. CDR1 and CDR2 from the germline V gene are MDHEN and SYDVKM. This CDR3 reads CASLRSPGNTIYF. The CDR3 DNA is TGTGCCAGCCTGAGGTCTCCTGGAAACACCATATATTTT.